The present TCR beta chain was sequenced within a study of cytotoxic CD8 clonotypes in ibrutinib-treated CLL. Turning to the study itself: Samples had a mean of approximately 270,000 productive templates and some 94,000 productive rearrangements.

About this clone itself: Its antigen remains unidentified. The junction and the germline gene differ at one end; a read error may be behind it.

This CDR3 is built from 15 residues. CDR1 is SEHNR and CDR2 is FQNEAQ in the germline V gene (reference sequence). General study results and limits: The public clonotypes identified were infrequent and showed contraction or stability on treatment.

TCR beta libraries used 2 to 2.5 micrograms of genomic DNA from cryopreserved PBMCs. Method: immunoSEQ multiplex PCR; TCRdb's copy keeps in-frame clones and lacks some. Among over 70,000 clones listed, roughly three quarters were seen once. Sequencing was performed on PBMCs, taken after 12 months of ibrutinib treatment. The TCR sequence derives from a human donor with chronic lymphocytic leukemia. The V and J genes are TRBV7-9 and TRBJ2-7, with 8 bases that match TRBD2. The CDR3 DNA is TGTGCCAGCAGCCTAGCCCGGGGGGGACCCTACGAGCAGTACTTC. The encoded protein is CASSLARGGPYEQYF.